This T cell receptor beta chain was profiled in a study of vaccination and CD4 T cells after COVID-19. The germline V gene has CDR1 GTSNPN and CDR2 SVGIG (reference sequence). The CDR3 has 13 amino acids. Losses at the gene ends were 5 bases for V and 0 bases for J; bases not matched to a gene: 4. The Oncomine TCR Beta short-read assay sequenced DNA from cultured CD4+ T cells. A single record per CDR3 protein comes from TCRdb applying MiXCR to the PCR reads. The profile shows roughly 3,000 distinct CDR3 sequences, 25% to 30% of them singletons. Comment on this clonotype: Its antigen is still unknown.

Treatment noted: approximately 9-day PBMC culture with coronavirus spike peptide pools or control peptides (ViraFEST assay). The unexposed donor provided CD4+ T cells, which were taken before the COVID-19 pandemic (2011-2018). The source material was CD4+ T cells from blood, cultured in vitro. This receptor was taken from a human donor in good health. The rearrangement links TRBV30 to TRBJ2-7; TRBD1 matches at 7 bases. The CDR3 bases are TGTGCCTGGTCGACAGGGAGCTCCTACGAGCAGTACTTC. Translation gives CAWSTGSSYEQYF. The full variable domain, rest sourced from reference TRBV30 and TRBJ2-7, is SQTIHQWPATLVQPVGSPLSLECTVEGTSNPNLYWYRQAAGRGLQLLFYSVGIGQISSEVPQNLSASRPQDRQFILSSKKLLLSDSGFYLCAWSTGSSYEQYFGPGTRLTVT.